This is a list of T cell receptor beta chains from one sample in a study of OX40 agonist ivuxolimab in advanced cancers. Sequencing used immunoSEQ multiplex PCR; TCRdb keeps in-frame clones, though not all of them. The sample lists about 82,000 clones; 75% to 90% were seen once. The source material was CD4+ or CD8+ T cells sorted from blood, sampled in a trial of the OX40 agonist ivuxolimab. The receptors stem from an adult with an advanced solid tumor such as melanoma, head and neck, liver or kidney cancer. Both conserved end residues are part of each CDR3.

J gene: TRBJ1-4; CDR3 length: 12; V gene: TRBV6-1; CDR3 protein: CASSEAGEKLFF
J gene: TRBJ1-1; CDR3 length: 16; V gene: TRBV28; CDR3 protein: CASSPDWGGGDTEAFF
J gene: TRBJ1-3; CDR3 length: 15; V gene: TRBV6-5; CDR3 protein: CASSYVGFSGNTIYF
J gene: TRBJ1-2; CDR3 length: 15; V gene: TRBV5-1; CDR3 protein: CASTLDGPPNYGYTF
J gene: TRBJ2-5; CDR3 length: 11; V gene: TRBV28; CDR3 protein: CATAGGETQYF
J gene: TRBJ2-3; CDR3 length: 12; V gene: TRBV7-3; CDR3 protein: CASSASDTTTYF
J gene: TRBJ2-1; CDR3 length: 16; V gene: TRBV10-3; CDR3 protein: CAISSLTGGADNEQFF
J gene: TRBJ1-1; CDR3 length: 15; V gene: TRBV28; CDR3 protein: CASSFNQQGGTEAFF
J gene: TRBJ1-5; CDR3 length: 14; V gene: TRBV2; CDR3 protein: CASSSGTGAQPQHF
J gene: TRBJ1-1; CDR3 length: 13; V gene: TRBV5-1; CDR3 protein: CASGRDTNTEAFF
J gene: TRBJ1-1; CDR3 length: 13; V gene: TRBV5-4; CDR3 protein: CASSRTGNTEAFF
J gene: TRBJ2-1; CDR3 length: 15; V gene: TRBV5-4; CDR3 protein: CASSGRRAAYNEQFF
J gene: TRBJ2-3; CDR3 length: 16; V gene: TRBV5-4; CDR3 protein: CASYTRLAAGTDTQYF
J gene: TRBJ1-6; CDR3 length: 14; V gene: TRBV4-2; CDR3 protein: CASSQGAGNSPLHF
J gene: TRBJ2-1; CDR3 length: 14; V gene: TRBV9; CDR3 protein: CASSSSGNYNEQFF
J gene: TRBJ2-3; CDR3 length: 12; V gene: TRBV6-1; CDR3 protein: CASSWRGDTQYF
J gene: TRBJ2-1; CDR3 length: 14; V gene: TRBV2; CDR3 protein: CASRRIQPLPEQFF
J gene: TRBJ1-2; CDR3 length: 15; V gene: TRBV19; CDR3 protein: CASSTWTVTNYGYTF
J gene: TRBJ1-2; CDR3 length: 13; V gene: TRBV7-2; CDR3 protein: CASSLMVNYGYTF
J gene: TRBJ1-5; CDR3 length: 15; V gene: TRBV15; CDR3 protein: CATSTGDRRNQPQHF
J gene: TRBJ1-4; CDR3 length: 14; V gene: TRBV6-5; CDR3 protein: CASSLIQGSEKLFF
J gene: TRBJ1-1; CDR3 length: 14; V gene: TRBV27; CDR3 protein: CASSRTGGNTEAFF
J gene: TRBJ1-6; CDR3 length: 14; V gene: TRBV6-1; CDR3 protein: CASREGPTYSPLHF
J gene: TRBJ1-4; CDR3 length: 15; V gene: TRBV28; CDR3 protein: CASRLTGGYREKLFF
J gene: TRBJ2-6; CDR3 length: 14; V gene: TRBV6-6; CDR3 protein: CASSYPGTEGVLTF
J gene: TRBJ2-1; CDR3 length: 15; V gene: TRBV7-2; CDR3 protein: CASSPLRGLEGEQFF
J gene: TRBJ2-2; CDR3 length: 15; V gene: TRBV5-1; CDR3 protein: CASSPGDANTGELFF
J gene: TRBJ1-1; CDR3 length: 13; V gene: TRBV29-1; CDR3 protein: CSVRRQGSTEAFF
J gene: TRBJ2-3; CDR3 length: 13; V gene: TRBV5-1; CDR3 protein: CASRVGGRDTQYF
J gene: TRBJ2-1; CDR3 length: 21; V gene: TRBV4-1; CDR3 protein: CASSQVLLTGTRKLGGNEQFF
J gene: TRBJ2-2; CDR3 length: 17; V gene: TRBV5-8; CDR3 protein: CASSLGSASGRTGELFF
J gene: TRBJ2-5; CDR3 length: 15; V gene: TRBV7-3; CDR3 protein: CASSPGTSGQETQYF
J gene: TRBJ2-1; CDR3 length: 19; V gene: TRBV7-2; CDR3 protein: CASSLVPHYRSGRDNEQFF
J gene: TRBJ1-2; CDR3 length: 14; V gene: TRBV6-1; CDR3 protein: CASSAFGANYGYTF
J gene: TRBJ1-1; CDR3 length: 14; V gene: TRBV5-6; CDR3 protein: CASSRPPDNAEAFF
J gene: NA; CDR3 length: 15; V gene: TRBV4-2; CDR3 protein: CASSQATSGSYEQYF
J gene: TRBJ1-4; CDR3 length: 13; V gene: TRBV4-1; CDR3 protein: CASSLPGDEKLFF
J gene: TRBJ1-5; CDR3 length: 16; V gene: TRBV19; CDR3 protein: CASRFSKRGGNQPQHF
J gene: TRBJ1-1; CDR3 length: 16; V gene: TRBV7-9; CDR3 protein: CASSFRTGYQNTEAFF
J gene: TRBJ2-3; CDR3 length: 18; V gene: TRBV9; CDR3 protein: CASSVTVRSATGTDTQYF
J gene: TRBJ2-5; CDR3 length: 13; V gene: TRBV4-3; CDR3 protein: CASSQSGRETQYF
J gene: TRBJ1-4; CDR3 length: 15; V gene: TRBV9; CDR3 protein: CASSASTRTNEKLFF
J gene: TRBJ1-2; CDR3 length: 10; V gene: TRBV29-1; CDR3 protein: CSVEGYGYTF
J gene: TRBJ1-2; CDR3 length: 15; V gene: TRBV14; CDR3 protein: CASSRTQGRMVGYTF
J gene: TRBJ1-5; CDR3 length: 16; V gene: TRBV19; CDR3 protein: CASSIGDGRLNQPQHF
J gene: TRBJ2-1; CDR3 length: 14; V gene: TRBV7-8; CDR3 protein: CASSLHLLYNEQFF
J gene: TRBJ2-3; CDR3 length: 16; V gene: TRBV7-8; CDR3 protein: CASSLNLGGVTDTQYF